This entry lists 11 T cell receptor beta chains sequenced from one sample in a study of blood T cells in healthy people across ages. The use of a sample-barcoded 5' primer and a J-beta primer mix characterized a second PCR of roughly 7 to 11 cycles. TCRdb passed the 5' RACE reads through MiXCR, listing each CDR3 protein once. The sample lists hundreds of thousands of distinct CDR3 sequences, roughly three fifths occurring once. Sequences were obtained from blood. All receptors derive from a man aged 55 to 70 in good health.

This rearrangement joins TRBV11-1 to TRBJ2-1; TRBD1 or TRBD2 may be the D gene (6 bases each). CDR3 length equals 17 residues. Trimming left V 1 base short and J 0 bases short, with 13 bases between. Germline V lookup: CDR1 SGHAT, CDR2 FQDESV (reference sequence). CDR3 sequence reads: CASSLGGRDGSYNEQFF. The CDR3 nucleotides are TGTGCCAGCAGCTTAGGGGGGCGGGATGGCTCCTACAATGAGCAGTTCTTC.

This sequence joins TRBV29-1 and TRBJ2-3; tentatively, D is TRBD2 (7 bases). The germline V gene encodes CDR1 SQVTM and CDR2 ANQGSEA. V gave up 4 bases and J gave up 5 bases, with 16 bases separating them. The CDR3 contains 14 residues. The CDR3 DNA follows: TGCAGCGTTGCAAGGCGGGGGCAGGTAGATACGCAGTATTTT. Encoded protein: CSVARRGQVDTQYF.

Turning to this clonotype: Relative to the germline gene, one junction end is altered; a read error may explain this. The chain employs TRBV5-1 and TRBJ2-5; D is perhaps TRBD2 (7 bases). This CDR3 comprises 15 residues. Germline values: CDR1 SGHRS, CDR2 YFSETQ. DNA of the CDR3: TGCACCAGCAGCTTGGGGTCGGGGGGCGGAGAGACCCAGTACTTC. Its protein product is CTSSLGSGGGETQYF.

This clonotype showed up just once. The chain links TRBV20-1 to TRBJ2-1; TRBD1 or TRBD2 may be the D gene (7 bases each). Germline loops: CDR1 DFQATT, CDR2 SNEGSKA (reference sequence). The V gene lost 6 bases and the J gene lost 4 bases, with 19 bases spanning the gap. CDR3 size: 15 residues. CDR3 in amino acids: CSAAGGGLIYNEQFF. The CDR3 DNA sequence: TGCAGTGCAGCAGGGGGGGGGCTAATTTACAATGAGCAGTTCTTC.

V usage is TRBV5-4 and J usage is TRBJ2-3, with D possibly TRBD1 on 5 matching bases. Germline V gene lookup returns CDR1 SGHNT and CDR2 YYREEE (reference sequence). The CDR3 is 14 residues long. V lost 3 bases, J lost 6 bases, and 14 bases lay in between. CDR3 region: CASSSPGRADTQYF. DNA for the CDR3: TGTGCCAGCAGCTCCCCGGGCAGGGCCGATACGCAGTATTTT.

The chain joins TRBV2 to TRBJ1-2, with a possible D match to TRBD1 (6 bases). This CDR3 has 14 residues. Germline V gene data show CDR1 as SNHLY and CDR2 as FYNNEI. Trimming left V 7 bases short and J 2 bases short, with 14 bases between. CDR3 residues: CASTNREANYGYTF. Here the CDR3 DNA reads TGTGCCAGCACCAACAGGGAGGCGAACTATGGCTACACCTTC.

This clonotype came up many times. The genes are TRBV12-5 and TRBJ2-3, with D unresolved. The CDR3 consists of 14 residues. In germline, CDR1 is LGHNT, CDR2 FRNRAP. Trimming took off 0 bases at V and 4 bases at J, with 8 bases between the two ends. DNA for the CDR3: TGTGCTAGTGGTTTGGTAGCGTCCGCAGATACGCAGTATTTT. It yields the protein CASGLVASADTQYF.

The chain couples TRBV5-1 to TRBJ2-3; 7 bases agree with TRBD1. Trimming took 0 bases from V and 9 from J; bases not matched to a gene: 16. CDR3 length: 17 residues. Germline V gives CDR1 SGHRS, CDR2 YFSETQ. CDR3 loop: CASSLGGTDPLTNTQYF. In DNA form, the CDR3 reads TGCGCCAGCAGCTTGGGGGGGACAGACCCCCTTACTAACACGCAGTATTTT. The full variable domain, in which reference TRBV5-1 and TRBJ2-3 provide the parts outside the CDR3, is KAGVTQTPRYLIKTRGQQVTLSCSPISGHRSVSWYQQTPGQGLQFLFEYFSETQRNKGNFPGRFSGRQFSNSRSEMNVSTLELGDSALYLCASSLGGTDPLTNTQYFGPGTRLTVL.

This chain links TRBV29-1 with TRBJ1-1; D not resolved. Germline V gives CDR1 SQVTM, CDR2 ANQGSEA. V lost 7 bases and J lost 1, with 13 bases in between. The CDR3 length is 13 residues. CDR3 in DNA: TGCAGCGCCTCTCCGGCGGCGAACACTGAAGCTTTCTTT. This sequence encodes CSASPAANTEAFF.

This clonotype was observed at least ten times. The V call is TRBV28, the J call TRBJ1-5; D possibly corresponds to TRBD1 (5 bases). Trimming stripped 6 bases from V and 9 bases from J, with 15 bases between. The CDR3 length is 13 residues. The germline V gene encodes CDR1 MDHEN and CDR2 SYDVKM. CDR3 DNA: TGTGCCAGCAGGTCGACAGTCCAGGGGCCCCAGCATTTT. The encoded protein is CASRSTVQGPQHF.

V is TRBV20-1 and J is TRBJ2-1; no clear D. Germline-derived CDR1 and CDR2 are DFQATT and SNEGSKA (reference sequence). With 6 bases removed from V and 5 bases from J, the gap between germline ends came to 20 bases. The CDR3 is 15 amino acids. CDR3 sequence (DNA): TGCAGTGCAGTCAAGACCCCCGTGGCGAACAATGAGCAGTTCTTC. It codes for CSAVKTPVANNEQFF.